There are a few counts of the clone carrying this T cell receptor beta chain. Its antigen is not identified. The sample is drawn from a study of T-cell memory formation after mild COVID-19. At the level of the study: Clusters of TCRs were largely donor specific. Whole-study findings and limits: Chiefly within CM and EM were the contracting CD4+ clones; CD8+ ones were within EMRA. That cross-reactive memory joined was suggested by some responding clones appearing in pre-infection memory.

There are 13 residues in the CDR3. From germline, CDR1 is SEHNR and CDR2 FQNEAQ (reference sequence). Trimming stripped 6 bases from V and 2 bases from J, with 9 bases between. 5'RACE, which relied on constant-segment primers, yielded TCR alpha and TCR beta cDNA libraries carrying sample barcodes and UMIs. TCRdb re-called the 5' RACE reads with MiXCR, one entry per CDR3 protein. The sample yields some 290,000 distinct CDR3 sequences, roughly 15% seen once. V gene TRBV7-9 combines with J gene TRBJ2-3, with D perhaps TRBD1 or TRBD2 (5 bases each). This sequence was found in a young man who had mild COVID-19 (a few samples of this study predate the infection). Cell type and time point are not known. The sequencing input was PBMCs or a T cell subset sorted from them (not recorded which). The CDR3 reads CASRWGNTDTQYF. The CDR3 DNA follows: TGTGCCAGCAGATGGGGGAACACAGATACGCAGTATTTT.